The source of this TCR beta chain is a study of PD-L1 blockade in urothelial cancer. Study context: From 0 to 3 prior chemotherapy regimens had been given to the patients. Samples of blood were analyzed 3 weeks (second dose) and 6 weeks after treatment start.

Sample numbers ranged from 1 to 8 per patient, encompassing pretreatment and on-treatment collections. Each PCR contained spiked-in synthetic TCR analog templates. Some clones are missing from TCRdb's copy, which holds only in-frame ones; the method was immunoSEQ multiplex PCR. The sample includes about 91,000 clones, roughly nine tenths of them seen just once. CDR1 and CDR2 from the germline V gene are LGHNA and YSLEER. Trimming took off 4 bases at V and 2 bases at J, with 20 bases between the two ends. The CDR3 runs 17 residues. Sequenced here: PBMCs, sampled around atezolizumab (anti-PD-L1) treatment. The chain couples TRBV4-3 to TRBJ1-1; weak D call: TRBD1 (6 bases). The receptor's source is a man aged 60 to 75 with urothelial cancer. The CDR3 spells CASSLAPPSRGNTEAFF. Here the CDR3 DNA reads TGCGCCAGCAGCCTCGCCCCCCCTAGCAGGGGCAACACTGAAGCTTTCTTT.